This record concerns one TCR beta chain sequence. The CDR3 is 15 amino acids. V was clipped by 6 bases and J by 0 bases; unmatched bases: 4. Germline CDR1 and CDR2: KGHDR and SFDVKD. The record originates from a study of control samples from healthy donors and cancer patients. Measured with immunoSEQ multiplex PCR; TCRdb has only the in-frame clones, and not every one. The top ten hold over 15% of the sample, which has more than 100,000 clones, approximately 90% seen once. The chain carries TRBV24-1 and TRBJ1-1; TRBD1 agrees at 9 bases. The receptor was derived from a man aged 55 to 70 with lung cancer. The source material was PBMCs. The CDR3 loop is CATSRGQGLNTEAFF. The CDR3 bases are TGTGCCACCAGTAGGGGACAGGGTTTGAACACTGAAGCTTTCTTT.